Following are 23 T cell receptor beta chains from one sample sequenced in a study of post-analysis software for immune sequencing data. Notes on the study in general: Higher frequency in patients than in controls was seen for roughly five TRBV segments, with TRBV5-6, TRBV5-1 and TRBV20-1 among them.

No antigens are known for them. Built from TCR beta cDNA, the libraries had unique molecular identifiers in them. Each CDR3 protein is one row after TCRdb ran MiXCR on the PCR reads. The table shows roughly 800,000 distinct CDR3 sequences, with about 45% occurring only once. Sequences were obtained from blood. The source is a girl aged 10 to 17 with multiple sclerosis.

This clonotype was seen a handful of times. This chain connects TRBV10-3 to TRBJ2-5; 10 nucleotides line up with TRBD1. The CDR3 runs 14 residues. J was trimmed by 5 bases and V by 6 bases; bases with no gene match: 6. The germline V gene encodes CDR1 ENHRY and CDR2 SYGVKD. CDR3 amino acids: CAIRAGQGTETQYF. In DNA form, the CDR3 reads TGTGCCATCAGGGCGGGACAGGGGACGGAGACCCAGTACTTC.

V usage is TRBV3-1 and J usage is TRBJ2-5, with D maybe TRBD2 (6 bases). The germline V and J ends were trimmed by 3 bases and 2 bases, with 16 bases remaining between them. CDR1 is LGHDT, CDR2 YNNKEL, per germline (reference sequence). This CDR3 comprises 16 residues. The DNA of the CDR3 is TGTGCCAGCAGCCAGTCTCTTCTTAGCGGACAAGAGACCCAGTACTTC. Protein product: CASSQSLLSGQETQYF.

This clonotype was detected ten times or more. V and J are TRBV28 and TRBJ2-3, with D perhaps matching TRBD2 (6 bases). The CDR3 spans 18 residues. The germline V gene has CDR1 MDHEN and CDR2 SYDVKM. The germline V and J ends were trimmed by 2 bases and 0 bases, with 18 bases remaining between them. This CDR3 reads CASSLEVLGGSSTDTQYF. The DNA of the CDR3 is TGTGCCAGCAGTTTAGAGGTCCTCGGGGGATCTAGCACAGATACGCAGTATTTT.

The rearrangement links TRBV6-2 or TRBV6-3 to TRBJ2-1, with 8 bases fitting TRBD2. V lost 4 bases to trimming and J lost 3 bases; unmatched junction nucleotides: 8. The CDR3 sequence is 16 residues long. Germline V CDR1 and CDR2: MNHEY, SVGEGT. CDR3 sequence: CASSFLAGGFYNEQFF. For the CDR3, the DNA is TGTGCCAGCAGTTTCCTGGCGGGAGGATTCTACAATGAGCAGTTCTTC.

This clonotype has only a few counts. The rearrangement uses TRBV29-1 and TRBJ2-1, with 11 bases identical to TRBD2. The germline CDR1 and CDR2 sequences are SQVTM and ANQGSEA. The CDR3 totals 13 residues. The trim removed 6 bases at V and 10 bases at J, leaving 8 bases unmatched. The CDR3 DNA reads TGCAGCGTCGGGACTAGCGGCCTCAGGGAGCAGTTCTTC. This translates into CSVGTSGLREQFF.

V usage is TRBV29-1 and J usage is TRBJ2-7; the match to TRBD1 covers 7 bases. V shed 0 bases and J 7 bases; nucleotides not matched to a gene: 12. The CDR3 runs to 15 residues. Germline-derived CDR1 and CDR2 are SQVTM and ANQGSEA. Here the CDR3 reads CSVEEATGYGYEQYF. DNA for the CDR3: TGCAGCGTTGAAGAGGCGACAGGGTACGGGTATGAGCAGTACTTC.

V is TRBV20-1 and J is TRBJ2-1; 7 bases line up with TRBD1. The J segment lost 4 bases and the V segment lost 6 bases, leaving 12 bases of the junction unmatched. The CDR3 covers 15 residues. CDR1 and CDR2 (germline): DFQATT, SNEGSKA (reference sequence). DNA for the CDR3: TGCAGTGCCCGGAAGGGACAGCAGACGTACAATGAGCAGTTCTTC. As protein: CSARKGQQTYNEQFF.

This clonotype came up a few times. The CDR3 here is CASSLRLHNEQFF. CDR3 nucleotides: TGTGCCAGCAGTTTGAGGCTCCACAATGAGCAGTTCTTC. This chain uses TRBV12-3 or TRBV12-4 with TRBJ2-1; D gene unclear. Deletions cut 3 bases from V and 5 bases from J, with 8 bases between. This CDR3 has 13 residues.

The J gene is TRBJ2-5, the V gene TRBV13; D gene ambiguous. The V and J ends lost 5 bases and 11 bases respectively, with 15 bases between them. Germline V gene lookup returns CDR1 PRHDT and CDR2 FYEKMQ (reference sequence). The CDR3 contains 12 residues. CDR3 protein: CASSQLSLGQYF. CDR3 DNA: TGTGCCAGCAGCCAGTTATCCCTCGGGCAGTACTTC. The full variable domain, in which reference TRBV13 and TRBJ2-5 provide the parts outside the CDR3, is AAGVIQSPRHLIKEKRETATLKCYPIPRHDTVYWYQQGPGQDPQFLISFYEKMQSDKGSIPDRFSAQQFSDYHSELNMSSLELGDSALYFCASSQLSLGQYFGPGTRLLVL.

This chain uses TRBV5-1 with TRBJ2-4; D unresolved. The CDR3 sequence is 16 residues long. The germline V gene encodes CDR1 SGHRS and CDR2 YFSETQ. V gave up 0 bases and J gave up 8 bases, with 18 bases separating them. This CDR3 reads CASSLAFGRGIDIQYF. CDR3 nucleotide sequence: TGCGCCAGCAGCTTGGCCTTTGGCAGAGGAATTGACATTCAGTACTTC. The full variable domain, rest sourced from reference TRBV5-1 and TRBJ2-4, is KAGVTQTPRYLIKTRGQQVTLSCSPISGHRSVSWYQQTPGQGLQFLFEYFSETQRNKGNFPGRFSGRQFSNSRSEMNVSTLELGDSALYLCASSLAFGRGIDIQYFGAGTRLSVL.

The chain has TRBV20-1 and TRBJ1-5; no clear D gene. CDR3 length equals 15 residues. CDR1 and CDR2 (germline): DFQATT, SNEGSKA (reference sequence). The germline V and J ends were trimmed by 4 bases and 1 base, with 14 bases remaining between them. This chain's CDR3 is CSAISRMRSNQPQHF. CDR3 nucleotides: TGCAGTGCTATCTCCCGTATGAGGAGCAATCAGCCCCAGCATTTT.

This clonotype showed up just a few times. For the CDR3, the DNA is TGCAGTGCTAGACGGATGGATACGCAGTATTTT. Protein: CSARRMDTQYF. The chain recombines TRBV20-1 with TRBJ2-3, with D uncertain. There are 11 residues in the CDR3. Trimming pared 2 bases from V and 6 bases from J, leaving 6 bases between. Germline values: CDR1 DFQATT, CDR2 SNEGSKA (reference sequence).

The rearrangement joins TRBV5-1 to TRBJ2-6; 7 bases agree with TRBD1. After removal of 5 bases from V and 0 bases from J, the junction contained 5 bases not matched to a gene. This CDR3 has 16 amino acids. Germline CDR1 and CDR2: SGHRS and YFSETQ. This chain's CDR3 is CASRIGTVSGANVLTF. The CDR3 DNA reads as TGCGCCAGCAGAATAGGGACAGTCTCTGGGGCCAACGTCCTGACTTTC.

The chain couples TRBV6-1 to TRBJ1-1; a possible D gene is TRBD1 (6 bases). V lost 6 bases, J lost 4 bases, and 15 bases lay in between. Germline CDR1 is MNHNS and CDR2 is SASEGT. The CDR3 runs 14 residues. CDR3: CASRPQGASTEAFF. The CDR3 DNA follows: TGTGCCAGCAGGCCACAGGGTGCGAGCACTGAAGCTTTCTTT.

This clonotype was counted only a few times. The chain recombines TRBV9 with TRBJ2-7; D possibly matches TRBD1 or TRBD2 (7 bases each). Germline V gene data show CDR1 as SGDLS and CDR2 as YYNGEE. V dropped 4 bases and J dropped 2 bases, with 16 bases sitting between them. CDR3 length: 15 residues. This CDR3 is CASSLGGGTAYEQYF. The CDR3 coding sequence is TGTGCCAGCAGCCTTGGGGGAGGGACAGCCTACGAGCAGTACTTC.

This sequence joins TRBV28 and TRBJ2-7; D remains ambiguous. The V end lost 2 bases, the J end lost 0 bases, and 14 bases lay between the germline ends. The CDR3 is 16 residues long. Germline V CDR1 and CDR2: MDHEN, SYDVKM. The CDR3 sequence: CASSLGVGSNSYEQYF. CDR3 bases: TGTGCCAGCAGTTTAGGGGTGGGCAGCAACTCCTACGAGCAGTACTTC.

This clonotype has only a few counts. The chain has TRBV5-1 and TRBJ1-1, with D unclear. Germline V gene data show CDR1 as SGHRS and CDR2 as YFSETQ. The CDR3 sequence is 16 residues long. V dropped 7 bases and J dropped 0 bases, with 19 bases sitting between them. CDR3 in DNA: TGCGCCAGCCCCCCCCCGGGAGGTGGCATGAACACTGAAGCTTTCTTT. Its translation is CASPPPGGGMNTEAFF. Combining the CDR3 with reference TRBV5-1 and TRBJ1-1 gives the whole variable domain KAGVTQTPRYLIKTRGQQVTLSCSPISGHRSVSWYQQTPGQGLQFLFEYFSETQRNKGNFPGRFSGRQFSNSRSEMNVSTLELGDSALYLCASPPPGGGMNTEAFFGQGTRLTVV.

In regard to this clonotype: Without the conserved terminal phenylalanine or tryptophan, this CDR3 likely stems from a read error. J is TRBJ2-5 and V is TRBV6-5; tentative D call: TRBD1 (5 bases). The tail of the sequence fits TRBJ2-7 better, so the J call may be wrong. Germline V lookup: CDR1 MNHEY, CDR2 SVGAGI. CDR3 size: 13 residues. CDR3 sequence: CASSYSNRNEQYC. In nucleotides, the CDR3 is TGTGCCAGCAGTTACTCGAACAGGAACGAGCAGTACTGC.

This clonotype showed up many times. The chain recombines TRBV20-1 with TRBJ1-2; D remains unclear. The CDR3 covers 12 residues. V was shortened by 1 base and J by 4 bases, with 7 bases between the two germline ends. Germline V gene sequence: CDR1 DFQATT, CDR2 SNEGSKA (reference sequence). For the CDR3, the DNA is TGCAGTGCTAGAGTGGGCGGCTATGGCTACACCTTC. It yields the protein CSARVGGYGYTF.

The chain uses TRBV7-9 and TRBJ2-7, with no clear D. Trimming left V 5 bases short and J 0 bases short, with 14 bases between. The CDR3 totals 15 residues. Germline CDR1 is SEHNR and CDR2 is FQNEAQ (reference sequence). Here the CDR3 reads CASSLDPNFSYEQYF. The CDR3 DNA follows: TGTGCCAGCAGCCTGGATCCCAACTTCTCCTACGAGCAGTACTTC.

This clonotype has only a few counts. The rearrangement joins TRBV7-6 to TRBJ1-1; 7 nucleotides match TRBD1. Germline loops: CDR1 SGHVS, CDR2 FNYEAQ. The CDR3 has 14 residues. V was pared by 4 bases and J by 3 bases, with 5 bases of the junction left unmatched. CDR3 loop: CASSSRGGDTEAFF. The CDR3 DNA follows: TGTGCCAGCAGCTCCAGGGGGGGGGACACTGAAGCTTTCTTT.

The chain recombines TRBV5-6 with TRBJ2-1, with D possibly called TRBD1 or TRBD2 (6 bases each). The CDR3 loop spans 14 amino acids. The germline gives CDR1 SGHDT, CDR2 YYEEEE. Trimming took 6 bases from V and 2 from J, leaving 12 bases between them. CDR3 DNA: TGTGCCAGCAAGGGGGGAGGTGCCTACAATGAGCAGTTCTTC. It is translated as CASKGGGAYNEQFF.

This chain connects TRBV29-1 to TRBJ2-4; TRBD2 matches at 7 bases. Per the germline V gene, CDR1 is SQVTM and CDR2 is ANQGSEA. The CDR3 contains 17 residues. Unmatched junction bases numbered 19, after V lost 8 bases and J lost 3 bases. CDR3 DNA: TGCAGCCCTCGGGGTCCCGGGAGGAGGGTCGTCAAAAACATTCAGTACTTC. This gives the protein CSPRGPGRRVVKNIQYF.